The present T cell receptor (beta chain) was sequenced within a study of T cell responses to AZD1222 COVID-19 vaccine. Germline V gene sequence: CDR1 SEHNR, CDR2 FQNEAQ (reference sequence). The germline V and J ends were trimmed by 1 base and 1 base, with 7 bases remaining between them. The CDR3 has 14 amino acids. Measured with immunoSEQ multiplex PCR; TCRdb has only the in-frame clones, and not every one. Of about 92,000 clones listed, approximately 90% are singletons. Turning to this clone: Other DNA sequences in this specimen translate into the identical CDR3.

The sample here was peripheral blood, taken on day 0 of AZD1222 vaccination. V and J are TRBV7-9 and TRBJ1-2; unclear D gene. This clonotype was sampled from an adult in good health. CDR3 in DNA: TGTGCCAGCAGCTTAGGGCAGCTTAACTATGGCTACACCTTC. This sequence encodes CASSLGQLNYGYTF.